The present T cell receptor beta chain was sequenced within a study of blood T cell repertoires in COVID-19. Study-level background: T cells, B-cell-depleted T cells, or PBMCs supplied cDNA or gDNA.

Germline V gene data show CDR1 as SGHAT and CDR2 as FQDESV (reference sequence). The CDR3 runs 16 residues. With 0 bases clipped from V and 2 bases from J, the junction kept 3 bases outside the gene matches. Assay used: immunoSEQ multiplex PCR; TCRdb lists only in-frame clones, some missing. The sample lists some 150,000 clones; 84% were seen once. The sequence came from a man aged 65 to 85 with acute or convalescent COVID-19. V gene TRBV11-1 combines with J gene TRBJ2-7, with 11 bases matching TRBD2. Sequencing was performed on peripheral blood. The CDR3 nucleotides are TGTGCCAGCAGCTTAGCGGGGACTAGCGGAGCCTACGAGCAGTACTTC. Translated, it gives CASSLAGTSGAYEQYF.